The 13 T cell receptor beta chains reported below all come from one sample, sequenced in a study of T cells expressing NK-cell markers. TCRdb re-called the 5' RACE reads and shows each CDR3 protein once, DNA omitted. This sample's table reports 200,000 to 300,000 distinct CDR3 sequences. Specimen: blood T cells: a sorted CD56 or NKG2C T cell subset, CD4+ or CD8+ T cells, or bulk PBMC T cells (not recorded which). These receptors were collected from a man aged 18-30 years in good health.

Here the CDR3 reads CASSFGTGIYQPQHF. The chain has TRBV7-9 and TRBJ1-5; TCRdb gives TRBD1 as the D gene, but with no DNA this cannot be confirmed. The germline CDR1 and CDR2 sequences are SEHNR and FQNEAQ (reference sequence). This CDR3 spans 15 amino acids.

The chain recombines TRBV5-1 with TRBJ2-7; TCRdb outputs TRBD1, but without DNA this stays unchecked. The CDR3 has 14 amino acids. Germline CDR1 is SGHRS and CDR2 is YFSETQ. CDR3 in amino acids: CASSPSYGGYEQYF.

The chain links TRBV6-4 to TRBJ2-1; lacking DNA, the TRBD2 call made by TCRdb goes unchecked. Germline V CDR1 and CDR2: MRHNA, SNTAGT. The CDR3 loop spans 16 amino acids. The CDR3 region is CASSELGRFLIHEQFF.

The chain carries TRBV24-1 and TRBJ2-1; TCRdb's D gene call, TRBD1, goes unchecked for lack of DNA. CDR1 and CDR2 (germline): KGHDR, SFDVKD. The CDR3 covers 17 residues. CDR3 loop: CATSDLLGTGDYKEQFF.

The chain joins TRBV28 to TRBJ2-1; TCRdb selects TRBD2, and the lack of DNA leaves this call unchecked. CDR3 size: 16 residues. The germline CDR1 and CDR2 sequences are MDHEN and SYDVKM. The CDR3 spells CASSSFLISGRNEQFF.

The chain recombines TRBV12-3 or TRBV12-4 with TRBJ1-5. CDR3 length equals 14 residues. CDR3 loop: CASSFIPSNQPQHF.

This chain uses TRBV6-1 with TRBJ2-1; TCRdb names TRBD2, which stays unverified in the absence of DNA. Germline V gene sequence: CDR1 MNHNS, CDR2 SASEGT. The CDR3 is made up of 15 amino acids. The CDR3 spells CASRAQTSGLNEQFF.

The chain employs TRBV6-1 and TRBJ2-5; TCRdb outputs TRBD2, but without DNA this stays unchecked. The CDR3 runs 17 residues. The germline gives CDR1 MNHNS, CDR2 SASEGT. CDR3 sequence reads: CASSPSRLAGVGETQYF.

This chain links TRBV20-1 with TRBJ1-6. This CDR3 has 17 amino acids. Germline V gene data show CDR1 as DFQATT and CDR2 as SNEGSKA (reference sequence). The CDR3 loop is CSARRRSLGTANSPLHF.

The V call is TRBV6-1, the J call TRBJ2-5; with no DNA, the TCRdb D assignment of TRBD1 cannot be verified. Looked up from germline, CDR1 is MNHNS and CDR2 is SASEGT. The CDR3 runs 16 residues. CDR3 sequence reads: CASTQNPGARWETQYF.

The rearrangement joins TRBV4-3 to TRBJ2-1; the D gene TCRdb calls, TRBD2, cannot be checked with no DNA. CDR3 size: 16 residues. Germline V CDR1 and CDR2: LGHNA, YSLEER. This chain's CDR3 is CASSQDLGREGPGGFF.

The rearrangement joins TRBV19 to TRBJ2-2; checking the TCRdb D call of TRBD1 is not possible without DNA. CDR1 LNHDA and CDR2 SQIVND come from the germline V gene (reference sequence). The CDR3 is 16 amino acids. CDR3 protein: CASTSPPGQRTGELFF.

The V and J genes are TRBV12-3 or TRBV12-4 and TRBJ2-7; the TCRdb call, TRBD1, lacks DNA for checking. This CDR3 contains 15 residues. The CDR3 sequence: CASSLEAGYTYEQYF.